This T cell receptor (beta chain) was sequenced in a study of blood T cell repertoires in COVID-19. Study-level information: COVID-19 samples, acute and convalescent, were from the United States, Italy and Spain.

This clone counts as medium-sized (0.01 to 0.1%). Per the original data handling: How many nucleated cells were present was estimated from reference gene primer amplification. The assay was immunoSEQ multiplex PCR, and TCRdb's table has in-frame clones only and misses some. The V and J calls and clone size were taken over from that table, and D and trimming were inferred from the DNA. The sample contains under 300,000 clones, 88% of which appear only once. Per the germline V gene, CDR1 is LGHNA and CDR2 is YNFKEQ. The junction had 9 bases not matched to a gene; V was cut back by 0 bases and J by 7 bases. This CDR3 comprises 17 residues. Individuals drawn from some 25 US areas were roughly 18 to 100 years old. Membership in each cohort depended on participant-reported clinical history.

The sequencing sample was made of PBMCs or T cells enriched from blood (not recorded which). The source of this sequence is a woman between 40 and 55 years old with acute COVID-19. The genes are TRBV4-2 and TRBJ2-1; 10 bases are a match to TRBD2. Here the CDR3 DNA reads TGTGCCAGCAGCCAAGAGAGCGGGGGGGCGGTGTGGAATGAGCAGTTCTTC. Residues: CASSQESGGAVWNEQFF.